The clone carrying this T cell receptor beta chain was observed many times. This specimen comes from a study of T cells in Graves' hyperthyroidism and ophthalmopathy. Diagnosis rested on symptoms, serum thyroxine and TRAb, thyroid ultrasound, and orbital computed tomography. RNA transcripts were the template for amplifying TCR beta CDR3 regions. Initially, a first-round RT-PCR of the TCR CDR3 employed the HTBI primer set. TCRdb redid the calling of the multiplex PCR reads with MiXCR, one entry per CDR3 protein. The sample shows over 650,000 distinct CDR3 sequences, roughly 15% of them seen only once. J was trimmed by 4 bases and V by 5 bases; bases with no gene match: 11. The CDR3 totals 16 residues.

This TCR was recovered from a man aged 18-30 years with Graves' hyperthyroidism. The gene calls are TRBV12-3 or TRBV12-4 and TRBJ2-7; 10 positions agree with TRBD2. Sequencing was carried out using blood. The CDR3 DNA reads as TGTGCCAGCAGTCGGGGACTAGCGAAAGGGAGGTACGAGCAGTACTTC. Translating gives CASSRGLAKGRYEQYF.